This TCR beta chain is from a study of human T cells and chemical hapten exposure. Study-level background: Patch tests delivered 0.01% DPC to the upper back and were evaluated at 6 days.

Stated time point: patch test 2, 6 weeks after DPC sensitization. This sample's treatment: therapeutic diphenylcyclopropenone sensitization with weekly scalp DPC. Donors were 18 to 70-year-old alopecia patients suitable for DPC. A single record per CDR3 protein comes from TCRdb applying MiXCR to the RACE reads. Among 75,000 to 95,000 distinct CDR3 sequences listed, roughly 9.6% were seen once. This CDR3 is 13 amino acids long. V dropped 8 bases and J dropped 3 bases, with 10 bases sitting between them. This clonotype was sampled from a man aged 40-49 years with alopecia areata. Some clones in this sample may be carry-over from other donors' samples. The sample in question was whole blood, obtained in connection with sensitization to the hapten diphenylcyclopropenone (DPC). The chain combines TRBV12-3 or TRBV12-4 with TRBJ2-2; D unclear. DNA for the CDR3: TGTGCCAGCCTGATTTCCCACACCGGGGAGCTGTTTTTT. It specifies CASLISHTGELFF.